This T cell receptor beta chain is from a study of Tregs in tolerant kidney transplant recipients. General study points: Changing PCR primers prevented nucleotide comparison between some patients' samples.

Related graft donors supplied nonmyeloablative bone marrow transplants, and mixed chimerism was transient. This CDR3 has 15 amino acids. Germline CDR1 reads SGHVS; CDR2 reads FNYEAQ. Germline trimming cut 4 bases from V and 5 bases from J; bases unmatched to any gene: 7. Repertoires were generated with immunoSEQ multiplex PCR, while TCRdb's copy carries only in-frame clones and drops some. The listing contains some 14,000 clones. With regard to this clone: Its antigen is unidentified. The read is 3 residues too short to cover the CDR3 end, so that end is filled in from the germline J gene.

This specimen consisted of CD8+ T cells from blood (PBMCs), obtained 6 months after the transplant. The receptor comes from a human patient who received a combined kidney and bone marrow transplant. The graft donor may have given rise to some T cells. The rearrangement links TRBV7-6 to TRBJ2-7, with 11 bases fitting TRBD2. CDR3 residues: CASSWSSGGAHEQYF. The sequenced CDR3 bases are TGTGCCAGCAGCTGGAGTAGCGGGGGGGCCCACGAG.